This T cell receptor (beta chain) was recorded in a study of cytomegalovirus exposure and HLA in healthy donors. 60 Vbeta and 13 Jbeta primers were used in PCR. The table came from immunoSEQ multiplex PCR; TCRdb's copy has only in-frame clones and leaves some out. The sample yields tens of thousands of clones, less than 80% seen once. V lost 9 bases to trimming and J lost 7 bases, with 12 bases between them. There are 12 residues in the CDR3. In germline, CDR1 is MRHNA, CDR2 SNTAGT. The receptor's source is a male donor in good health and CMV-seronegative. The specimen was PBMCs. This chain uses TRBV6-4 with TRBJ2-2, with D unclear. This chain's CDR3 is CASRQIDGELFF. As DNA, the CDR3 is TGTGCCAGTCGCCAGATCGACGGGGAGCTGTTTTTT.